This T cell receptor (beta chain) was retrieved from a study of blood T cell repertoires in COVID-19. Study overall: Acute and convalescent COVID-19 specimens originated in the United States, Italy and Spain. Nucleic acid was either cDNA or gDNA, and it came from T cells, B-cell-depleted T cells, or PBMCs.

One Seattle source followed patients from active infection through their disease course. Per the authors' pipeline: By means of reference gene primer amplification, nucleated cell counts were estimated. Method: immunoSEQ multiplex PCR; TCRdb's copy keeps in-frame clones and lacks some. The V and J calls and clone size were taken over from that table, and D and trimming were inferred from the DNA. The table records roughly 150,000 clones, roughly 91% of them present only once. This CDR3 has 15 residues. With 2 bases clipped from V and 7 bases from J, the junction kept 5 bases outside the gene matches. In germline, CDR1 is MNHEY, CDR2 SMNVEV (reference sequence).

Material: peripheral blood. This TCR was sampled from a man between 18 and 29 years old with COVID-19, enrolled during active disease. This rearrangement joins TRBV27 to TRBJ1-6, with 7 bases aligning to TRBD1. CDR3 in amino acids: CASSLVKGANSPLHF. The CDR3 region has the DNA TGTGCCAGCAGTTTAGTTAAGGGGGCGAATTCACCCCTCCACTTT.